This T cell receptor beta chain was profiled in a study of tumor and adjacent non-tumor tissue in lung cancer. Three rounds of nested PCR, following a modified ARM-PCR protocol, produced the TCRbeta library. In TCRdb, the multiplex PCR reads were re-called with MiXCR into one record per CDR3 protein. This table holds 100,000 to 150,000 distinct CDR3 sequences, about 66% found once. This clonotype was recorded at least ten times. The template was RNA from unsorted bulk tissue. The source material was lung tumor tissue. This TCR derives from a man aged 25 to 40 with non-small cell lung cancer.

CDR3 sequence reads: CASSYSGTPPDTQYF. The CDR3 DNA reads as TGTGCCAGCAGTTACAGCGGGACTCCACCAGATACGCAGTATTTT. The chain recombines TRBV6-5 with TRBJ2-3; the match to TRBD2 covers 7 bases. This CDR3 is 15 amino acids long. Germline lookup yields CDR1 MNHEY and CDR2 SVGAGI. The trim removed 2 bases at V and 4 bases at J, leaving 6 bases unmatched.